These 22 T cell receptor beta chains originate from one sample sequenced in a study of Ad26.COV2.S vaccination and SARS-CoV-2 variants (dated by TCRdb to 2020 to 2022). The method was the immunoSEQ multiplex PCR assay. TCRdb carries this immuneACCESS record with in-frame sequences only. Its versions omit some clonotypes, under half of them owing to an unresolved V gene in the studies checked, with the rest unexplained. This sample gives fewer than 500,000 clones in total; 89% of them show up just once. The ten largest clones take up about 2.5% of the sample. In the paper's terms, the treatment or condition label means: about 20 received Ad26.COV2.S at low or high dose, single or two shots; 5 received placebo; per-sample allocation not given. For vaccine and placebo recipients, repertoires were sequenced using samples collected on day 63 after the first injection. The sequencing used peripheral blood, collected in a trial of Ad26.COV2.S vaccine versus placebo. Receptors were obtained from a person between 18 and 65 years old who received the Ad26.COV2.S COVID-19 vaccine or a placebo.

The table lists this clone with a count of one. This chain uses TRBV9 with TRBJ1-4; no reliable D call. The V gene's germline CDR1 is SGDLS and CDR2 YYNGEE. V shed 0 bases and J shed 5 bases, with 11 bases lying between them. The CDR3 covers 15 residues. The CDR3 protein is CASSVAPGLNEKLFF. CDR3 sequence (DNA): TGTGCCAGCAGCGTAGCCCCAGGACTAAATGAAAAACTGTTTTTT.

This chain links TRBV4-1 with TRBJ2-1; D remains unclear. V was pared by 8 bases and J by 7 bases, with 18 bases between. The germline V gene has CDR1 MGHRA and CDR2 YSYEKL. The CDR3 has 14 amino acids. The CDR3 DNA is TGCGCCAGCGGATCAGACCCCCTAAAAAATGAGCAGTTCTTC. Protein sequence: CASGSDPLKNEQFF.

This chain connects TRBV5-1 to TRBJ1-4; the D is unclear. V shed 7 bases and J shed 0 bases, with 10 bases lying between them. CDR1 and CDR2 from the germline V gene are SGHRS and YFSETQ. This CDR3 region has 14 residues. CDR3 loop: CASRIRSTNEKLFF. The CDR3 nucleotides read TGCGCCAGCCGTATACGGTCAACTAATGAAAAACTGTTTTTT. Full variable domain (missing parts from reference TRBV5-1 and TRBJ1-4): KAGVTQTPRYLIKTRGQQVTLSCSPISGHRSVSWYQQTPGQGLQFLFEYFSETQRNKGNFPGRFSGRQFSNSRSEMNVSTLELGDSALYLCASRIRSTNEKLFFGSGTQLSVL.

V and J are TRBV5-1 and TRBJ2-1; tentative D call: TRBD2 (6 bases). Trimming removed 0 bases from V and 6 bases from J, with 16 bases in between. Looked up from germline, CDR1 is SGHRS and CDR2 is YFSETQ. The CDR3 loop spans 16 amino acids. CDR3 residues: CASSLGGGSGGNEQFF. As DNA, the CDR3 is TGCGCCAGCAGCTTGGGTGGAGGGAGTGGGGGCAATGAGCAGTTCTTC.

The chain couples TRBV4-1 to TRBJ2-6; D call uncertain. V shed 6 bases and J shed 1 base, with 10 bases lying between them. The CDR3 is made up of 15 amino acids. Germline V gives CDR1 MGHRA, CDR2 YSYEKL. The CDR3 loop is CASSSNPSGANVLTF. The CDR3 DNA sequence: TGCGCCAGCAGTTCCAACCCATCTGGGGCCAACGTCCTGACTTTC.

This chain connects TRBV27 to TRBJ1-5; possibly TRBD1 for D (6 bases). The length of the CDR3 is 15 residues. V was clipped by 4 bases and J by 3 bases, with 13 bases between them. Germline V CDR1 and CDR2: MNHEY, SMNVEV (reference sequence). CDR3 sequence (DNA): TGTGCCAGCAGTTGGGGTCAGGGGCCCAATCAGCCCCAGCATTTT. Protein product: CASSWGQGPNQPQHF.

This sequence joins TRBV4-1 and TRBJ2-5, with TRBD2 matching over 8 bases. V lost 4 bases, J lost 5 bases, and 9 bases stayed unmatched. Looked up from germline, CDR1 is MGHRA and CDR2 is YSYEKL. This CDR3 region has 15 residues. This CDR3 reads CASSPHGSGTETQYF. Here the CDR3 DNA reads TGCGCCAGCAGCCCCCACGGTAGCGGGACGGAGACCCAGTACTTC.

This clone appeared once. The chain has TRBV9 and TRBJ2-5, with D possibly TRBD1 on 6 matching bases. The germline CDR1 and CDR2 sequences are SGDLS and YYNGEE. The CDR3 totals 15 residues. Deletions cut 4 bases from V and 1 base from J, with 14 bases between. In nucleotides, the CDR3 is TGTGCCAGCAGCCTCTTCAGGGGATCCCAAGAGACCCAGTACTTC. Protein: CASSLFRGSQETQYF.

In this sample, this clone turned up a few times. The rearrangement joins TRBV7-3 to TRBJ2-3; tentative D call: TRBD2 (5 bases). The CDR3 runs to 13 residues. V was shortened by 6 bases and J by 0 bases, with 7 bases between the two germline ends. CDR1 and CDR2 (germline): SGHTA, FQGTGA. The CDR3 DNA reads as TGTGCCAGCAGTTGGACTAGCACAGATACGCAGTATTTT. Protein product: CASSWTSTDTQYF.

The chain links TRBV7-9 to TRBJ2-1, with 8 bases identical to TRBD2. The CDR3 runs 14 residues. Germline trimming cut 2 bases from V and 3 bases from J; bases unmatched to any gene: 0. Per germline, CDR1 SEHNR and CDR2 FQNEAQ (reference sequence). CDR3 sequence: CASSLLAGYNEQFF. The CDR3 coding sequence is TGTGCCAGCAGCTTACTAGCGGGCTACAATGAGCAGTTCTTC.

This clone has only one observation. The chain combines TRBV2 with TRBJ2-7; D remains unclear. Trimming stripped 3 bases from V and 0 bases from J, with 9 bases between. The CDR3 extends over 14 amino acids. Germline V gives CDR1 SNHLY, CDR2 FYNNEI. Here the CDR3 DNA reads TGTGCCAGCAGTGATAGACCCAGCTCCTACGAGCAGTACTTC. As protein: CASSDRPSSYEQYF.

This chain links TRBV7-9 with TRBJ2-2; TRBD1 matches at 8 bases. CDR1 is SEHNR and CDR2 is FQNEAQ in the germline V gene (reference sequence). This CDR3 spans 15 amino acids. With V trimmed by 8 bases and J by 1 base, 6 bases remained unmatched. The CDR3 loop is CASPPDRVNTGELFF. CDR3 nucleotides: TGTGCCAGCCCCCCGGACAGGGTGAACACCGGGGAGCTGTTTTTT.

The chain has TRBV29-1 and TRBJ1-1, with D possibly TRBD1 on 5 matching bases. The V gene lost 1 base and the J gene lost 3 bases, with 12 bases spanning the gap. CDR3 size: 14 residues. Germline loops: CDR1 SQVTM, CDR2 ANQGSEA. CDR3 in amino acids: CSVEGRGGDTEAFF. The CDR3 bases are TGCAGCGTTGAAGGCCGGGGGGGTGACACTGAAGCTTTCTTT.

Comments on this clone: A read error may account for a junction end that differs from germline. The same CDR3 also results from other DNA sequences found in this sample. The chain is built from TRBV5-1 and TRBJ2-3; a weak D match, TRBD2 (5 bases). CDR3 size: 14 residues. Germline CDR1 and CDR2: SGHRS and YFSETQ. CDR3 region: CASSLVGSTDTQYF. Written as DNA, the CDR3 is TGCGCCAGCAGCTTGGTGGGGAGCACAGACACGCAGTATTTT.

CDR3 nucleotides: TGTGCCAGCAGCCCGAGTCGACAGTATGGCTACACCTTC. Protein product: CASSPSRQYGYTF. The chain employs TRBV11-2 and TRBJ1-2; TRBD1 might be the D (5 bases). The CDR3 spans 13 residues. Trimming removed 5 bases at V and 5 bases at J, with 12 bases between. From germline, CDR1 is SGHAT and CDR2 FQNNGV. The whole variable domain, remainder taken from reference TRBV11-2 and TRBJ1-2, is EAGVAQSPRYKIIEKRQSVAFWCNPISGHATLYWYQQILGQGPKLLIQFQNNGVVDDSQLPKDRFSAERLKGVDSTLKIQPAKLEDSAVYLCASSPSRQYGYTFGSGTRLTVV.

The chain has TRBV3-1 (or the pseudogene TRBV3-2) and TRBJ1-5; no firm D call. Germline V gives CDR1 LGHDT, CDR2 YNNKEL (reference sequence). The CDR3 sequence is 13 residues long. With 4 bases removed from V and 4 bases from J, the gap between germline ends came to 8 bases. The CDR3 region is CASSPRRNQPQHF. The CDR3 nucleotides read TGTGCCAGCAGCCCCCGCAGGAATCAGCCCCAGCATTTT.

The rearrangement joins TRBV18 to TRBJ2-1, with TRBD2 matching 13 bases. The germline CDR1 and CDR2 sequences are KGHSH and LQKENI. CDR3 size: 18 residues. V shed 3 bases and J 8 bases; nucleotides not matched to a gene: 13. The CDR3 DNA is TGTGCCAGCTCACCCACACTCCCTCAGGGACTAGCGGGACATGAGCAGTTCTTC. This codes for CASSPTLPQGLAGHEQFF.

The V and J genes are TRBV7-2 and TRBJ1-1; no clear D gene. The V gene's germline CDR1 is SGHTA and CDR2 FQGNSA. V was pared by 5 bases and J by 5 bases, with 15 bases between. The CDR3 covers 14 residues. CDR3 loop: CASSPIFRTTEAFF. The CDR3 DNA sequence: TGTGCCAGCAGCCCTATTTTCAGAACTACTGAAGCTTTCTTT.

The rearrangement joins TRBV5-1 to TRBJ2-2; 9 bases match TRBD2. This CDR3 has 15 amino acids. V shed 2 bases and J 6 bases; nucleotides not matched to a gene: 5. CDR1 SGHRS and CDR2 YFSETQ come from the germline V gene. The CDR3 region has the DNA TGCGCCAGCAGCTTTAGCGGGAGTTCGTCCGGGGAGCTGTTTTTT. It codes for CASSFSGSSSGELFF. The complete variable domain, with remaining parts taken from reference TRBV5-1 and TRBJ2-2, reads KAGVTQTPRYLIKTRGQQVTLSCSPISGHRSVSWYQQTPGQGLQFLFEYFSETQRNKGNFPGRFSGRQFSNSRSEMNVSTLELGDSALYLCASSFSGSSSGELFFGEGSRLTVL.

The chain links TRBV27 to TRBJ2-7; the match to TRBD1 covers 7 bases. Per the germline V gene, CDR1 is MNHEY and CDR2 is SMNVEV (reference sequence). The CDR3 is 15 amino acids. The V segment lost 5 bases and the J segment 2 bases; nucleotides outside the gene matches: 9. DNA for the CDR3: TGTGCCAGCAGTACAACAAGACAGGGAACCTACGAGCAGTACTTC. This encodes CASSTTRQGTYEQYF.

V gene TRBV29-1 combines with J gene TRBJ2-2; possibly TRBD2 for D (5 bases). There are 15 residues in the CDR3. Germline CDR1 and CDR2: SQVTM and ANQGSEA. With 6 bases removed from V and 6 bases from J, the gap between germline ends came to 20 bases. The CDR3 bases are TGCAGCGTCGCGGGCGGAGGTTGGGTGTCCGGGGAGCTGTTTTTT. Translated, it gives CSVAGGGWVSGELFF.

The chain uses TRBV28 and TRBJ2-7, with D uncertain. The CDR3 is made up of 15 amino acids. The V end was cut by 4 bases, the J end by 0 bases, with 13 bases between. Germline assignment: CDR1 MDHEN and CDR2 SYDVKM. In DNA, the CDR3 is TGTGCCAGCAGTTCCTTGGTTACCAGCTCCTACGAGCAGTACTTC. This translates into CASSSLVTSSYEQYF.